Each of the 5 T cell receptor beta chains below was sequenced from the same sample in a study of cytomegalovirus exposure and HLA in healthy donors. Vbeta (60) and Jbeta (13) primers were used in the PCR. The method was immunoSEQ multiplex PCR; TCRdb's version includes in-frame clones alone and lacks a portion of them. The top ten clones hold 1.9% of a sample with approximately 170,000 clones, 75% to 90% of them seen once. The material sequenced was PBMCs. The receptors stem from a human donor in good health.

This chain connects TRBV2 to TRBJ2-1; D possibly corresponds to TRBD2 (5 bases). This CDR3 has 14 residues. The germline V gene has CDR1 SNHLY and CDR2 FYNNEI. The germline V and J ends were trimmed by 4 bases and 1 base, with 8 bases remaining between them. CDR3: CASSVRGSYNEQFF. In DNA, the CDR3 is TGTGCCAGCAGTGTTCGGGGTTCCTACAATGAGCAGTTCTTC. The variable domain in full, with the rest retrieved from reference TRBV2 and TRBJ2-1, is EPEVTQTPSHQVTQMGQEVILRCVPISNHLYFYWYRQILGQKVEFLVSFYNNEISEKSEIFDDQFSVERPDGSNFTLKIRSTKLEDSAMYFCASSVRGSYNEQFFGPGTRLTVL.

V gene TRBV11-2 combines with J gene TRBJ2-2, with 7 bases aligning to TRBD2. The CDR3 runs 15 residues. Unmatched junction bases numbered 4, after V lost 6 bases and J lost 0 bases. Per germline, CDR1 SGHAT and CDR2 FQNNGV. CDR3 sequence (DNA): TGTGCCAGCAGAACGGGACTATCGAACACCGGGGAGCTGTTTTTT. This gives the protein CASRTGLSNTGELFF.

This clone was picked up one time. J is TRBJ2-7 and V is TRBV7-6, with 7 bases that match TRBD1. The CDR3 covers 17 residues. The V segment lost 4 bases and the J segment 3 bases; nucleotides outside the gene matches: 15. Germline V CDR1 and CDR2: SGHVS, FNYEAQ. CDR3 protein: CASSYDRDQTSVYEQYF. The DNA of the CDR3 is TGTGCCAGCAGCTATGACAGGGACCAAACGTCCGTCTACGAGCAGTACTTC.

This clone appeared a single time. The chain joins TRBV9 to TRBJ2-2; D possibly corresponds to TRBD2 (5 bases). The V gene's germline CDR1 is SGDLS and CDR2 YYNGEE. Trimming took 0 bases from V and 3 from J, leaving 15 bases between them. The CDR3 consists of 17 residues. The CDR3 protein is CASSVESRGRDTGELFF. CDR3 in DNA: TGTGCCAGCAGCGTAGAATCTCGGGGTCGGGACACCGGGGAGCTGTTTTTT.

CDR3 sequence reads: CASSLARDISYEQYF. The DNA of the CDR3 is TGTGCCAGCAGCTTAGCTCGGGACATCTCCTACGAGCAGTACTTC. The gene calls are TRBV11-2 and TRBJ2-7, with D tentatively TRBD1 (6 bases). V lost 1 base and J 0 bases, leaving 10 bases between the germline ends. Looked up from germline, CDR1 is SGHAT and CDR2 is FQNNGV. The CDR3 consists of 15 residues. The entire variable domain, with the rest obtained from reference TRBV11-2 and TRBJ2-7, is as follows: EAGVAQSPRYKIIEKRQSVAFWCNPISGHATLYWYQQILGQGPKLLIQFQNNGVVDDSQLPKDRFSAERLKGVDSTLKIQPAKLEDSAVYLCASSLARDISYEQYFGPGTRLTVT.